This T cell receptor (beta chain) was sequenced during a study of blood T cell repertoires in COVID-19. About the study: Italy, Spain and the United States were the sources of the convalescent and acute COVID-19 samples. PBMCs, B-cell-depleted T cells, or T cells were the source of the cDNA or gDNA that made up the material.

V shed 6 bases and J 3 bases; nucleotides not matched to a gene: 8. There are 15 residues in the CDR3. Germline V gene data show CDR1 as MNHEY and CDR2 as SVGAGI. Original analysis: By means of reference gene primer amplification, nucleated cell counts were estimated. Assay: immunoSEQ multiplex PCR; the TCRdb copy retains only in-frame clones and omits some. For V, J and clone size, that table is used; D and trimming come from the DNA. The data hold about 46,000 clones, with about 87% observed a single time. The receptor comes from a man aged 50-60 years with acute or convalescent COVID-19. This rearrangement joins TRBV6-5 to TRBJ1-5; 7 nucleotides agree with TRBD1. The specimen sequenced was peripheral blood. The CDR3 DNA reads as TGTGCCAGCAGATGGGGGACAGAAGTCAATCAGCCCCAGCATTTT. It yields the protein CASRWGTEVNQPQHF.